This TCR beta chain appears in the sequencing data of a study of blood T cell repertoires in COVID-19. Living in roughly 25 US areas, the participants were between about 18 and 95 years of age. Cohorts were assigned according to the clinical history that participants reported. Here immunoSEQ multiplex PCR was the method, and the copy in TCRdb shows in-frame clones only, minus some. The sample lists around 310,000 clones; 89% were seen once. V was clipped by 2 bases and J by 4 bases, with 12 bases between them. Germline V gene lookup returns CDR1 WNHNN and CDR2 SYGVQD (reference sequence). The CDR3 is 14 amino acids.

V is TRBV10-1 and J is TRBJ2-7, with D hard to call. What was sequenced was PBMCs or T cells enriched from blood (not recorded which). The TCR sequence derives from a woman aged 40 to 55 who had recovered from COVID-19. The CDR3, as DNA: TGCGCCAGCAGTGAGGATACAGTCCTTTACGAGCAGTACTTC. Amino acids: CASSEDTVLYEQYF.